This TCR beta chain is from a study of T-cell memory formation after mild COVID-19. This clonotype was detected a few times. Its antigen is unknown. Constant-segment primers served in 5'RACE that generated TCR alpha and TCR beta cDNA libraries bearing sample barcodes and UMIs. TCRdb fed the 5' RACE reads into MiXCR, producing one record per CDR3 protein. In the table there are 190,000 or so distinct CDR3 sequences, about 10% of which are singletons. Germline CDR1 reads SGHTA; CDR2 reads FQGNSA. The CDR3 is 15 amino acids. The trim removed 6 bases at V and 1 base at J, leaving 5 bases unmatched. Study conclusions and caveats: Mainly in CM and EM were contracting CD4+ clones; CD8+ were in EMRA.

Material: PBMCs or a T cell subset sorted from them (not recorded which). The genes are TRBV7-2 and TRBJ2-5, with 10 bases fitting TRBD2. The TCR sequence derives from a man aged 18-30 years who had mild COVID-19 (a few samples of this study predate the infection). Cell type and time point are not known. CDR3 sequence (DNA): TGTGCCAGCAGGGTAGCGGGGGGACCCCAAGAGACCCAGTACTTC. Its translation is CASRVAGGPQETQYF.